This T cell receptor (beta chain) was observed in a study of CD8 T cells in ankylosing spondylitis (dated by TCRdb to about 2017). Looking at the study overall: To find TCR variants linked to disease, the study profiled T cell receptor beta repertoires in ankylosing spondylitis patients and healthy donors. The whole study cohort included 85 to 120 healthy donors and under 30 ankylosing spondylitis patients. Peripheral blood samples were taken, and synovial fluid was additionally collected from ankylosing spondylitis patients.

The run used an Illumina HiSeq 2500. Quantitative 5'-RACE with molecular barcodes was used to prepare TCR beta libraries. In the original analysis: To identify disease-linked TCR variants, a new computational method was used, one built on a probabilistic model of VDJ rearrangement. TCRdb handled the public reads itself, with Q25 trimming in fastp and clone calling in MiXCR, and kept productive beta chains. Rows merge per CDR3 protein into single entries with the most common DNA and genes. TCRdb's processing, not the authors' own work, is the source of the V and J calls. The sample table contains some 240,000 distinct CDR3 sequences; only one count was recorded for approximately 7.4% of them. Over 12% of the sample belongs to the ten largest clones. In regard to this clonotype: There is no known antigen for this receptor. Base-call qualities are not available, and no considerably larger clone is one nucleotide away.

The CDR1 and CDR2 encoded by the germline V gene are SGHTA and FQGNSA. The CDR3 spans 13 residues, from the cysteine through the phenylalanine. Only the CDR3 portion is preserved as DNA: 39 bases, with reading frame beginning at the first base. Relative to germline, V is 1 base shorter and J is 4 bases shorter, with 6 bases between their ends. What the authors observed across the whole study: Blood from ankylosing spondylitis patients appeared to be characterized by a TCR beta motif composed of about eight highly homologous amino acid variants. The disease-linked clones were reported to be significantly enriched in matched synovial fluid samples from ankylosing spondylitis patients. Some motif variants were previously reported in synovial fluid and blood of reactive arthritis patients, suggesting common disease-initiation mechanisms. A CD8+ phenotype was shown by the disease-linked clones, which were found at relatively low frequencies in peripheral blood.

This chain is built from TRBV7-2 and TRBJ2-3, with the identity of the D gene unclear. Material for sequencing was blood, either unsorted or a sorted T cell fraction (not recorded which). The TCR comes from a male donor with ankylosing spondylitis. The nucleotides read TGTGCCAGCAGCTTAGTTTCTGCAGATACGCAGTATTTT. Translated, this gives CASSLVSADTQYF.